This passage covers 3 T cell receptor beta chains from one sample sequenced in a study of blood T cell repertoires in COVID-19. Sequenced by immunoSEQ multiplex PCR; TCRdb stores in-frame clones only, minus some. The repertoire includes 400,000 or so clones, around 91% of them detected once, and 0.6% to 0.7% sits in the top ten. Sequenced material: PBMCs or T cells enriched from blood (not recorded which). The receptors originated from a man younger than 30 who had recovered from COVID-19.

V is TRBV9 and J is TRBJ1-6, with D unresolved. The CDR3 covers 15 residues. Germline values: CDR1 SGDLS, CDR2 YYNGEE. Trimming took 4 bases from V and 5 from J, leaving 13 bases between them. CDR3 bases: TGTGCCAGCAGCCTTTTGGGCAGAGATAATTCACCCCTCCACTTT. Protein product: CASSLLGRDNSPLHF.

The J gene is TRBJ2-1, the V gene TRBV20-1; D ambiguous. CDR3 length: 14 amino acids. Trimming cost V 3 bases and J 0 bases, with 9 bases left between them. CDR1 and CDR2 (germline): DFQATT, SNEGSKA (reference sequence). The CDR3 reads CSASFKSSYNEQFF. Written as DNA, the CDR3 is TGCAGTGCTAGTTTCAAGAGCTCCTACAATGAGCAGTTCTTC.

This sequence joins TRBV28 and TRBJ1-6; a weak D match, TRBD1 (6 bases). The CDR3 sequence is 17 residues long. The V and J ends lost 6 bases and 4 bases respectively, with 19 bases between them. Germline V lookup: CDR1 MDHEN, CDR2 SYDVKM. CDR3 sequence reads: CASSLSHRAFYNSPLHF. In DNA form, the CDR3 reads TGTGCCAGCAGCCTCTCCCACAGGGCCTTTTATAATTCACCCCTCCACTTT.